The entry that follows covers one T cell receptor (beta chain) sequence. Trimming left V 0 bases short and J 6 bases short, with 18 bases between. This CDR3 is built from 18 residues. Germline V CDR1 and CDR2: LNHDA, SQIVND (reference sequence). Time point noted: after dendritic cell vaccination, including at tumor progression/relapse. These data originate in a study of glioma-infiltrating T cells after dendritic cell vaccination. Measured with immunoSEQ multiplex PCR; TCRdb has only the in-frame clones, and not every one. The table shows 60,000 or so clones, with about nine tenths occurring only once.

The receptor was isolated from a human donor with glioblastoma. The chain carries TRBV19 and TRBJ2-6; D gene uncertain. Sequenced here: blood, sampled after dendritic cell vaccination. CDR3 nucleotide sequence: TGTGCCAGTAGTATAGAGGCAGTTTCCCTCTTTGCGGCCAACGTCCTGACTTTC. This gives the protein CASSIEAVSLFAANVLTF.